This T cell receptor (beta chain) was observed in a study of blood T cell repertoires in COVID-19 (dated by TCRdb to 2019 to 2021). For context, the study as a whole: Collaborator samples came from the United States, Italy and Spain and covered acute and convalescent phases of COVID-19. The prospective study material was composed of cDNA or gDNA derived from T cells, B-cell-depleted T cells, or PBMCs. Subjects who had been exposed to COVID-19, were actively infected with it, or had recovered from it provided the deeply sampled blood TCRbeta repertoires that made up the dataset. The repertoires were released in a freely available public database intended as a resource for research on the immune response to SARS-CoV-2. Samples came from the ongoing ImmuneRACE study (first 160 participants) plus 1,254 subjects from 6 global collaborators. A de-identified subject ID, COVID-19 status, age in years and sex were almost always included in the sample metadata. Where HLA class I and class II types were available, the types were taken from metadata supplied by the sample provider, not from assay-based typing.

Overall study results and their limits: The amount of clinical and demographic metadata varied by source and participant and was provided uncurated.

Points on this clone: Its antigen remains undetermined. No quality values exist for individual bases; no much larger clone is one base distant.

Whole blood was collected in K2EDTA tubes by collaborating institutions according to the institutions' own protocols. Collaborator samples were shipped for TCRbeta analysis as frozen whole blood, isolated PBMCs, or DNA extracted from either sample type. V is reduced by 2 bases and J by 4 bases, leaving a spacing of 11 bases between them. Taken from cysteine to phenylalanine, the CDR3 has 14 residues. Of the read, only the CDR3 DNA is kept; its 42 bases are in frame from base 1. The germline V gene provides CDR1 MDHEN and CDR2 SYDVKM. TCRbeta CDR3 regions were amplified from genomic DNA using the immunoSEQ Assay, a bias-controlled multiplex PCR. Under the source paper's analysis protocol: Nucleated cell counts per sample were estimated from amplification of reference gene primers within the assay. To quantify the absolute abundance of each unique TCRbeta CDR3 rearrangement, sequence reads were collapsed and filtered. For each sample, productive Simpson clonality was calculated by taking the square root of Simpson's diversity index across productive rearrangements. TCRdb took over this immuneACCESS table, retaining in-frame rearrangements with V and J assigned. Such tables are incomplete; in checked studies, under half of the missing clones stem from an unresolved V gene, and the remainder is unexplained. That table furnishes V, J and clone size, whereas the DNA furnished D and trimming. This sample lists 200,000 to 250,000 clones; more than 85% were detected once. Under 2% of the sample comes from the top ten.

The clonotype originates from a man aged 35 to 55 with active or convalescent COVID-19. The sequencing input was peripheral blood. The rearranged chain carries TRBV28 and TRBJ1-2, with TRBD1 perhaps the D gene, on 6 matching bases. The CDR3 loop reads CASSLRGGFYGYTF. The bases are TGTGCCAGCAGTTTACGGGGGGGCTTCTATGGCTACACCTTC.